This TCR beta chain stems from a study of control samples from healthy donors and cancer patients. Germline assignment: CDR1 MDHEN and CDR2 SYDVKM. This CDR3 is built from 15 residues. V gave up 3 bases and J gave up 6 bases; unmatched junction bases: 6. Only in-frame clones appear in the TCRdb table, and some are missing; sequencing was by immunoSEQ multiplex PCR. Found here are 110,000 or so clones, about 80% of them singletons; the top ten hold around 14%. Material: blood. V gene TRBV28 combines with J gene TRBJ2-4; TRBD1 matches 9 bases. This receptor was obtained from a woman between 45 and 65 years old in good health. For the CDR3, the DNA is TGTGCCAGCAGTTTTAGGGACAGGGTAGGAAACATTCAGTACTTC. Translation: CASSFRDRVGNIQYF.